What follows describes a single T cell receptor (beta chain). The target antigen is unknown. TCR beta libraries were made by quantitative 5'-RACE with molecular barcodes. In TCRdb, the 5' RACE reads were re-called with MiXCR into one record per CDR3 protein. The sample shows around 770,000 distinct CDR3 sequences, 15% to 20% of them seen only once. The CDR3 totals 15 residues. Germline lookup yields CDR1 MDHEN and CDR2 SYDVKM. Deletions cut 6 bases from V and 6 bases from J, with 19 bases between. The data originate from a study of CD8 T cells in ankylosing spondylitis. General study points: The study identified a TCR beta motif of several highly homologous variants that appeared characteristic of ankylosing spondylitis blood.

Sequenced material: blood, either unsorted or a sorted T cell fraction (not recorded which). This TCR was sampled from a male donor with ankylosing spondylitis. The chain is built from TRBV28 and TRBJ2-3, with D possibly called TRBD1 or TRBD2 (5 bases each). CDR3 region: CASREKRAGTDTQYF. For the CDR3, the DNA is TGTGCCAGCAGAGAAAAAAGGGCCGGGACGGATACGCAGTATTTT.